This entry describes one TCR beta chain. The antigen is unknown. The record originates from a study of T-cell memory formation after mild COVID-19. TCRdb ran MiXCR on the 5' RACE reads and lists one entry per CDR3 protein. This table holds under 700,000 distinct CDR3 sequences, about 20% found once. Study findings and constraints: Researchers could not confirm that second-wave clones peaking on day 37 targeted SARS-CoV-2.

The sample consisted of PBMCs or a T cell subset sorted from them (not recorded which). This TCR was sampled from an adult woman who had mild COVID-19 (a few samples of this study predate the infection). Cell type and time point are not known.

The CDR3 DNA reads TGTGCCAGCAGCCCAGACAAGAGCTCCTACAATGAGCAGTTCTTC. The encoded protein is CASSPDKSSYNEQFF. The chain is built from TRBV7-2 and TRBJ2-1; D gene uncertain. The CDR3 loop spans 15 amino acids. The V gene's germline CDR1 is SGHTA and CDR2 FQGNSA. V shed 5 bases and J shed 0 bases, with 11 bases lying between them.